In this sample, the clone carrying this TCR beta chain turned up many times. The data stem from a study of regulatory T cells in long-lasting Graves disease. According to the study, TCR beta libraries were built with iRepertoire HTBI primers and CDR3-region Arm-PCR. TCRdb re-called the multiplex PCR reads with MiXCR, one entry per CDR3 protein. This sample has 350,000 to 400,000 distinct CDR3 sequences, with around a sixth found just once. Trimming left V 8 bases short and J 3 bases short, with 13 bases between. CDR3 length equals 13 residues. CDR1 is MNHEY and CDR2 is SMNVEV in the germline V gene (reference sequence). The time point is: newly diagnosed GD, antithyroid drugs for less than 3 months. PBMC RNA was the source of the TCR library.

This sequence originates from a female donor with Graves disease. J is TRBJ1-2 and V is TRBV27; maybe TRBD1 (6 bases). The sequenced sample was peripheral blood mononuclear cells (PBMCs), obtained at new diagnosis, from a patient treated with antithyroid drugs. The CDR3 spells CASGKQGHYGYTF. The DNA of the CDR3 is TGTGCCAGCGGAAAACAGGGTCACTATGGCTACACCTTC.